Listed below are T cell receptor beta chains from one sample, sequenced in a study of shared clonotypes between healthy human individuals. Clones were sequenced by immunoSEQ multiplex PCR, and TCRdb holds only the in-frame ones, with some missing. The sample yields some 1,600,000 clones, 95% to 99% seen once. The sample consisted of naive CD4+ T cells sorted from blood. Receptor source: a young man in good health. CDR3s leave out the opening cysteine and the closing phenylalanine or tryptophan. D genes are given only for firm matches. Clone size is given for some rows only: seen once, a few or many times, or a class if the clone is expanded.

clone_size | d_call | v_call | cdr3_aa
NA | NA | TRBV10-2 | ASKQGRYEQY
NA | TRBD2 | TRBV11-1 | ASSAPTSGRPLNEQF
NA | NA | TRBV27 | ASRADSPTDTQY
NA | TRBD1 | TRBV7-9 | ATRDSAYEQY
NA | NA | TRBV11-2 | ASTKGLRVSSGEKLF
NA | NA | TRBV9 | ASTPDSKTYEQY
NA | TRBD2 | TRBV18 | ASSPFSGSSNEQF
once | TRBD2 | TRBV28 | ASLTSGSAKNIQY
NA | NA | TRBV27 | ASSLQGTDSYEQY
NA | NA | TRBV5-1 | ASSLAAGPSNEKLF
NA | NA | TRBV5-1 | ASSLAAGQETQY
NA | TRBD1 | TRBV4-1 | ASSPRDRAGNTIY
NA | NA | TRBV19 | ASSEGISYGYT
NA | NA | TRBV14 | ASSLDPGLVNEQF
NA | NA | TRBV28 | ASSLAQRKQETQY
NA | NA | TRBV28 | ASSSTLDTQY
NA | NA | TRBV7-2 | ASSLSGLSYEQY
NA | NA | TRBV5-4 | ASVITPGGAMNTEAF
once | NA | TRBV27 | ASSFAGNPYEQY
NA | NA | TRBV18 | ASSPPGATYNEQF
NA | TRBD1 | TRBV9 | ASSLQISGGDGYT
once | NA | TRBV20-1 | RRQGEQF
NA | TRBD2 | TRBV18 | ASSPLLAGGRNEQF
NA | TRBD1 | TRBV9 | ASSVQARTGAPPDTQY
NA | TRBD1 | TRBV6-6 | ASSQRTGGADGYT
NA | NA | TRBV7-9 | ASSSTGGILEPQH
NA | TRBD2 | TRBV6-4 | ASRPPPGGTGELF
NA | NA | TRBV10-3 | AISEGASYEQY
NA | TRBD2 | TRBV5-1 | ASSLAASGRAKYEQY
once | NA | TRBV9 | ASSAGDGPIGDYGYT
NA | TRBD1 | TRBV18 | ASSLAPGQGGSEQY
NA | TRBD2 | TRBV5-1 | ASSSTSGSYEQY
NA | NA | TRBV6-5 | ASSLKDSTYEQY
NA | NA | TRBV4-3 | ASSQDPSKGASYQPQH
NA | NA | TRBV28 | ASSLLGRGVQSYEQY